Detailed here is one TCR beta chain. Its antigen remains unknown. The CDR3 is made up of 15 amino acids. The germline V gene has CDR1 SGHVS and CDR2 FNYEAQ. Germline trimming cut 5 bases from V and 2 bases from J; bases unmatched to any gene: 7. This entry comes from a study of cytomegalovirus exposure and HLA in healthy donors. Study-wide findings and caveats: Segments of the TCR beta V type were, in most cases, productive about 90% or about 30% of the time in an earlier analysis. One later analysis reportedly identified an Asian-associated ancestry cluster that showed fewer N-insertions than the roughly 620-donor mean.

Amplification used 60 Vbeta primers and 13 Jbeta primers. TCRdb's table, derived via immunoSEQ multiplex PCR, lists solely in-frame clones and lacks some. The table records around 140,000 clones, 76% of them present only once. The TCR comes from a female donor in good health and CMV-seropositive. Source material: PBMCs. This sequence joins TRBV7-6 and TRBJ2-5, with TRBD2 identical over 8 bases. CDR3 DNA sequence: TGTGCCAGCAGCCTACGGAGCGGGAGTCAAGAGACCCAGTACTTC. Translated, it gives CASSLRSGSQETQYF. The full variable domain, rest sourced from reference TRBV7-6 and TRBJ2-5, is GAGVSQSPRYKVTKRGQDVALRCDPISGHVSLYWYRQALGQGPEFLTYFNYEAQQDKSGLPNDRFSAERPEGSISTLTIQRTEQRDSAMYRCASSLRSGSQETQYFGPGTRLLVL.